This is a list of T cell receptor beta chains from one sample in a study of vaccination and CD4 T cells after COVID-19. For these receptors, no antigen is known. TCRdb ran MiXCR on the PCR reads and lists one entry per CDR3 protein. The repertoire holds around 2,500 distinct CDR3 sequences, with around 23% as singletons. Sequenced material: CD4+ T cells from blood, cultured in vitro. These receptors originate from a human donor in good health. The CDR3 runs from the conserved cysteine through the conserved F or W. D genes are given only for firm matches. Expanded clones are given a class, and other clones once, few, many or no size at all.

v_call: TRBV6-5
d_call: -
clone_size: -
j_call: TRBJ1-3
cdr3_nt: TGTGCCAGCAGTTGGGCCATTTCGTCTGGAAACACCATATATTTT
cdr3_aa: CASSWAISSGNTIYF

v_call: TRBV6-1
d_call: -
clone_size: few
j_call: TRBJ2-1
cdr3_nt: TGTGCCAGCAGTGACTACTCTAGAAACGACAATGAGCAGTTCTTC
cdr3_aa: CASSDYSRNDNEQFF

v_call: TRBV24-1
d_call: -
clone_size: medium-sized
j_call: TRBJ1-5
cdr3_nt: TGTGCCACCAGTGACCGGCGGTGGGTTGGCAATCAGCCCCAGCATTTT
cdr3_aa: CATSDRRWVGNQPQHF

v_call: TRBV6-1
d_call: -
clone_size: few
j_call: TRBJ2-7
cdr3_nt: TGTGCCAGCAGTGCCTCCTACGAGCAGTACTTC
cdr3_aa: CASSASYEQYF

v_call: TRBV6-2/TRBV6-3
d_call: TRBD1
clone_size: few
j_call: TRBJ2-1
cdr3_nt: TGTGCCAGCAGTGACTGGACAGGGGTGGGTAATGAGCAGTTCTTC
cdr3_aa: CASSDWTGVGNEQFF

v_call: TRBV28
d_call: TRBD1
clone_size: -
j_call: TRBJ2-2
cdr3_nt: TGTGCCAGCAGGGGGGACAGCTCAAACACCGGGGAGCTGTTTTTT
cdr3_aa: CASRGDSSNTGELFF

v_call: TRBV20-1
d_call: TRBD1
clone_size: few
j_call: TRBJ2-7
cdr3_nt: TGCAGTGCGTTTCAGGGGGAGAAACACGAGCAGTACTTC
cdr3_aa: CSAFQGEKHEQYF

v_call: TRBV12-3/TRBV12-4
d_call: -
clone_size: -
j_call: TRBJ1-1
cdr3_nt: TGTGCCAGCAGTTTTTGGGCAGGAAACACTGAAGCTTTCTTT
cdr3_aa: CASSFWAGNTEAFF

v_call: TRBV4-1
d_call: TRBD1
clone_size: -
j_call: TRBJ1-4
cdr3_nt: TGCGCCAGCAGCCTGACAGGGGTTAGGGAAAAACTGTTTTTT
cdr3_aa: CASSLTGVREKLFF

v_call: TRBV27
d_call: -
clone_size: few
j_call: TRBJ2-7
cdr3_nt: TGTGCCAGCAGTCGATCGTTGCGACCCGACGCCTACGAGCAGTACTTC
cdr3_aa: CASSRSLRPDAYEQYF

v_call: TRBV5-1
d_call: TRBD2
clone_size: -
j_call: TRBJ2-2
cdr3_nt: TGCGCCAGCAGCTTTAGAGGACTAGCGGGAGTCACTCAACCCGGGGAGCTGTTTTTT
cdr3_aa: CASSFRGLAGVTQPGELFF

v_call: TRBV24-1
d_call: -
clone_size: few
j_call: TRBJ2-7
cdr3_nt: TGTGCCACCAGTGAGGCTACAGGGAAAACCTACGAGCAGTACTTC
cdr3_aa: CATSEATGKTYEQYF

v_call: TRBV27
d_call: -
clone_size: few
j_call: TRBJ2-7
cdr3_nt: TGTGCCAGCAGTTTACCGGTGAGAGGGGGGAGGGCGGCCCAGACCTACGAGCAGTACTTC
cdr3_aa: CASSLPVRGGRAAQTYEQYF

v_call: TRBV7-3
d_call: TRBD1
clone_size: few
j_call: TRBJ2-5
cdr3_nt: TGTGCCAGCAGCTTAACGCCACAGGGGGAGACCCAGTACTTC
cdr3_aa: CASSLTPQGETQYF

v_call: TRBV18
d_call: -
clone_size: few
j_call: TRBJ2-5
cdr3_nt: TGTGCCAGCTCACCCCAGTACCAAGAGACCCAGTACTTC
cdr3_aa: CASSPQYQETQYF

v_call: TRBV7-3
d_call: -
clone_size: few
j_call: TRBJ2-3
cdr3_nt: TGTGCCAGCAGCTTAGGGGGGTCAGATACGCAGTATTTT
cdr3_aa: CASSLGGSDTQYF

v_call: TRBV15
d_call: -
clone_size: -
j_call: TRBJ2-1
cdr3_nt: TGTGCCACATCGGACCCTCCGGTCGATGAGCAGTTCTTC
cdr3_aa: CATSDPPVDEQFF

v_call: TRBV30
d_call: TRBD1
clone_size: -
j_call: TRBJ1-1
cdr3_nt: TGTGCCTGGACACAGGGGAGTCCTGAAGCTTTCTTT
cdr3_aa: CAWTQGSPEAFF

v_call: TRBV5-8
d_call: TRBD2
clone_size: -
j_call: TRBJ2-1
cdr3_nt: TGTGCCAGCAGCTTTTCTAGCGGGAGGGCCCTCAATGAGCAGTTCTTC
cdr3_aa: CASSFSSGRALNEQFF

v_call: TRBV10-3
d_call: -
clone_size: -
j_call: TRBJ2-7
cdr3_nt: TGTGCCATCATGACCCAGGGGTCAGACTACGAGCAGTACTTC
cdr3_aa: CAIMTQGSDYEQYF

v_call: TRBV7-2
d_call: -
clone_size: few
j_call: TRBJ2-7
cdr3_nt: TGTGCCAGCAGGCGGGGCGGGACGGACTACGAGCAGTACTTC
cdr3_aa: CASRRGGTDYEQYF

v_call: TRBV6-2/TRBV6-3
d_call: TRBD1
clone_size: -
j_call: TRBJ1-4
cdr3_nt: TGTGCCAGCAGACAACAGGGGGCAGGTGAAGAAAAACTGTTTTTT
cdr3_aa: CASRQQGAGEEKLFF

v_call: TRBV15
d_call: TRBD2
clone_size: few
j_call: TRBJ2-3
cdr3_nt: TGTGCCACCAGCAGAGGACTAGCGGGAGGGAGGGGCACAGATACGCAGTATTTT
cdr3_aa: CATSRGLAGGRGTDTQYF

v_call: TRBV2
d_call: -
clone_size: -
j_call: TRBJ2-5
cdr3_nt: TGTGCCAGCAGCCCTACCCCGGGAGAGGAGGAGACCCAGTACTTC
cdr3_aa: CASSPTPGEEETQYF

v_call: TRBV7-9
d_call: -
clone_size: medium-sized
j_call: TRBJ1-2
cdr3_nt: TGTGCCAGCAGCTTAGCTGGCTACACCTTC
cdr3_aa: CASSLAGYTF

v_call: TRBV6-1
d_call: -
clone_size: -
j_call: TRBJ2-3
cdr3_nt: TGTGCCAGCAGACCCACCGGGAGATCGCAGTATTTT
cdr3_aa: CASRPTGRSQYF

v_call: TRBV11-2
d_call: -
clone_size: hyperexpanded
j_call: TRBJ2-2
cdr3_nt: TGTGCCAGCAGCTTAGTGGACGGGGAGCTGTTTTTT
cdr3_aa: CASSLVDGELFF

v_call: TRBV27
d_call: TRBD2
clone_size: -
j_call: TRBJ2-3
cdr3_nt: TGTGCCAGCAGTTTAGGGAGGCGCGGGGGATCTAAGCAGTATTTT
cdr3_aa: CASSLGRRGGSKQYF

v_call: TRBV6-1
d_call: -
clone_size: few
j_call: TRBJ1-2
cdr3_nt: TGTGCCAGCAGGGACAGAACTAACTATGGCTACACCTTC
cdr3_aa: CASRDRTNYGYTF

v_call: TRBV4-2
d_call: -
clone_size: -
j_call: TRBJ2-1
cdr3_nt: TGTGCCAGCAGCCAAGATTTTACAGGTTCCGGGACACGTTACAATGAGCAGTTCTTC
cdr3_aa: CASSQDFTGSGTRYNEQFF

v_call: TRBV19
d_call: TRBD1
clone_size: few
j_call: TRBJ1-1
cdr3_nt: TGTGCCAGTAGTGGGACAGTATCCACTGAAGCTTTCTTT
cdr3_aa: CASSGTVSTEAFF